These T cell receptor beta chains were read from a single sample in a study of blood T cell repertoires in COVID-19. Sequencing used immunoSEQ multiplex PCR; TCRdb keeps in-frame clones, though not all of them. The sample has about 180,000 clones; about 85% are singletons. Sequencing used peripheral blood. These receptors all stem from a woman aged 25 to 39 with active or convalescent COVID-19. Each CDR3 is given with its conserved first and last residue. D genes are given only for firm matches. For some rows the clone size is stated as once, few or many, or as a class when expanded; others skip it.

-	TRBV7-9	-	TRBJ2-1	CASSFEAMAQGYNEQFF
-	TRBV6-5	-	TRBJ1-1	CASSFIWTQGDTEAFF
-	TRBV5-6	few	TRBJ1-5	CASSLRLANRGNQPQHF
-	TRBV28	-	TRBJ2-2	CASSSTDTGELFF
-	TRBV12-3/TRBV12-4	-	TRBJ2-1	CASTSSSYNEQFF
-	TRBV11-2	-	TRBJ2-5	CASTWERLETQYF
-	TRBV30	-	TRBJ1-6	CAWSDGLQGGSPLHF
-	TRBV27	-	TRBJ1-1	CASSPRGQENTEAFF
-	TRBV19	-	TRBJ2-3	CASSIWSPGSTDTQYF
TRBD2	TRBV19	-	TRBJ2-1	CASSIPSGPNEQFF
TRBD2	TRBV10-2	-	TRBJ2-7	CASSEPYGTSGYEQYF
TRBD2	TRBV29-1	-	TRBJ2-7	CSVAIGGSYEQYF
-	TRBV6-5	few	TRBJ1-1	CASVMGGSEAFF
-	TRBV18	-	TRBJ1-5	CASSPGGQPQHF
-	TRBV19	-	TRBJ2-7	CASSIEHRYEQYF
-	TRBV5-1	-	TRBJ1-1	CASSLGQMNTEAFF
TRBD1	TRBV19	-	TRBJ1-1	CASFPGQGGTEAFF
-	TRBV2	-	TRBJ1-4	CASSQNEKLFF
-	TRBV18	-	TRBJ2-3	CASSPPPSTDTQYF
TRBD1	TRBV12-3/TRBV12-4	-	TRBJ1-4	CASRGQTFEKLFF
-	TRBV19	-	TRBJ1-1	CASTGRQVNTEAFF
-	TRBV25-1	-	TRBJ1-1	CASSELDYTEAFF
-	TRBV10-3	-	TRBJ1-2	CAIRTGSGGYTF
-	TRBV4-2	-	TRBJ1-2	CASSQVGTSYGYTF
-	TRBV11-2	-	TRBJ2-5	CASSLVPGSRETQYF
-	TRBV7-2	few	TRBJ2-7	CASSLGVALYEQYF
TRBD2	TRBV5-1	-	TRBJ2-1	CASSLEPPGLGSSYNEQFF
TRBD1	TRBV10-2	-	TRBJ1-3	CASSESHGTAGNTIYF
-	TRBV5-1	-	TRBJ2-5	CASSARDTQETQYF
-	TRBV7-7	-	TRBJ2-2	CASSPLLNTGELFF
-	TRBV5-1	-	TRBJ1-1	CASSLGAQGNTEAFF
TRBD2	TRBV5-1	-	TRBJ2-5	CASRRIAGEETQYF
-	TRBV6-5	-	TRBJ2-7	CASGSSYEQYF
TRBD1	TRBV6-6	-	TRBJ1-1	CASRLQGALLNTEAFF
TRBD1	TRBV18	few	TRBJ1-3	CASSPPGQGPGNTIYF
TRBD1	TRBV27	-	TRBJ1-3	CASSEAGGAGNTIYF
TRBD1	TRBV27	-	TRBJ2-7	CASSPRTGGYYEQYF
-	TRBV6-1	once	TRBJ2-7	CASSEASGVPYEQYF
TRBD2	TRBV9	-	TRBJ2-1	CASSASWTSWGSEQFF
TRBD2	TRBV28	-	TRBJ2-5	CASSLSEEAGASETQYF
-	TRBV4-2	-	TRBJ2-2	CASSQDVASVTGELFF
TRBD1	TRBV15	once	TRBJ2-5	CATSRRTGGSETQYF
-	TRBV29-1	-	TRBJ2-2	CSVGTANTGELFF
TRBD1	TRBV18	few	TRBJ1-5	CASSPLQGSNQPQHF